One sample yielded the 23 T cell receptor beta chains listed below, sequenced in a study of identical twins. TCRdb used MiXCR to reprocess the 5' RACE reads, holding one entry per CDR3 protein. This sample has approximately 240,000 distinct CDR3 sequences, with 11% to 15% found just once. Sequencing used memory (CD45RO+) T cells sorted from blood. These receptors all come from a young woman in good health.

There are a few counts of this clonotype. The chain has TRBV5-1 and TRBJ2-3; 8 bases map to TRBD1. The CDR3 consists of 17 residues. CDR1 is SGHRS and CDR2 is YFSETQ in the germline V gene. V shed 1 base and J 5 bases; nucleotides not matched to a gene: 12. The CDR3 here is CASSLIPGAGGKDTQYF. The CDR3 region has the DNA TGCGCCAGCAGCTTGATCCCCGGGGCAGGGGGCAAAGATACGCAGTATTTT.

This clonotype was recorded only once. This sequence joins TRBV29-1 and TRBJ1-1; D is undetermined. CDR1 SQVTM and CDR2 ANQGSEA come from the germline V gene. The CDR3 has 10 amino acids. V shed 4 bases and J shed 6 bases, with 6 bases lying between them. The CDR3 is CSVVESEAFF. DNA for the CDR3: TGCAGCGTTGTTGAGTCTGAAGCTTTCTTT. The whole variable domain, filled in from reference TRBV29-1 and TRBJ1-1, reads SAVISQKPSRDICQRGTSLTIQCQVDSQVTMMFWYRQQPGQSLTLIATANQGSEATYESGFVIDKFPISRPNLTFSTLTVSNMSPEDSSIYLCSVVESEAFFGQGTRLTVV.

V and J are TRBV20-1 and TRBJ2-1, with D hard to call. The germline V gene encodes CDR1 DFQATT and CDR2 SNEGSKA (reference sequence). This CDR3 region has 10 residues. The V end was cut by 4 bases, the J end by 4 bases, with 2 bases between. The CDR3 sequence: CSAKYNEQFF. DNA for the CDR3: TGCAGTGCTAAGTACAATGAGCAGTTCTTC.

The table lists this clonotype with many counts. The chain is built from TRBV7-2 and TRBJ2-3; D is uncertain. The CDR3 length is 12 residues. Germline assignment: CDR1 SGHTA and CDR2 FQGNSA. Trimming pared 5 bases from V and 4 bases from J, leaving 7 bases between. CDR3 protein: CASSPQSDTQYF. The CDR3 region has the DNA TGTGCCAGCAGCCCCCAATCAGATACGCAGTATTTT. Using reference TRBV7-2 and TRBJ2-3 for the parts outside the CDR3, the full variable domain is GAGVSQSPSNKVTEKGKDVELRCDPISGHTALYWYRQSLGQGLEFLIYFQGNSAPDKSGLPSDRFSAERTGGSVSTLTIQRTQQEDSAVYLCASSPQSDTQYFGPGTRLTVL.

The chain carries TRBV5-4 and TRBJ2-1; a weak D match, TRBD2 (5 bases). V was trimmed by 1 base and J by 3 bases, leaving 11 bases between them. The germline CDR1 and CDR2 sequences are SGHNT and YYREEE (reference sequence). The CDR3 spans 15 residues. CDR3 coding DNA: TGTGCCAGCAGCTTGAAAGCGGACGACTACAATGAGCAGTTCTTC. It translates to CASSLKADDYNEQFF.

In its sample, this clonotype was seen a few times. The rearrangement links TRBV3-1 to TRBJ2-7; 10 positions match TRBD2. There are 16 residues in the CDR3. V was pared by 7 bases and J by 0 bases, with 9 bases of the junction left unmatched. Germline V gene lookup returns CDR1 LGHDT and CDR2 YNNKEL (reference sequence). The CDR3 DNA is TGTGCCAGCACCCGTGCTAGCGGGGGAATCTCCTACGAGCAGTACTTC. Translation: CASTRASGGISYEQYF.

CDR3 in amino acids: CASSLVGTKEETQYF. As DNA, the CDR3 is TGTGCCAGCAGCTTAGTGGGGACTAAAGAAGAGACCCAGTACTTC. The genes are TRBV7-9 and TRBJ2-5; TRBD2 matches at 7 bases. With 1 base clipped from V and 3 bases from J, the junction kept 5 bases outside the gene matches. There are 15 residues in the CDR3. The germline V gene has CDR1 SEHNR and CDR2 FQNEAQ (reference sequence).

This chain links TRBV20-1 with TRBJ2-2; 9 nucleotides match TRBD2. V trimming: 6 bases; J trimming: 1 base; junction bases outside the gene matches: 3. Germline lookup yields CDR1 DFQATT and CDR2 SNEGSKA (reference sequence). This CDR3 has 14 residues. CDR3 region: CSANSGGNTGELFF. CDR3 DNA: TGCAGTGCAAATAGCGGGGGGAACACCGGGGAGCTGTTTTTT.

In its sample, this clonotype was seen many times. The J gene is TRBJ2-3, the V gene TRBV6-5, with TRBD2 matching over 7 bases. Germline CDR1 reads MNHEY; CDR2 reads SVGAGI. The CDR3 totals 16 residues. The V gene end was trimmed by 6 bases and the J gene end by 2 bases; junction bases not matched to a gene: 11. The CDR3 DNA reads TGTGCCAGCAGCAGATTGTCCCTAGCGGCCACAGATACGCAGTATTTT. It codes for CASSRLSLAATDTQYF.

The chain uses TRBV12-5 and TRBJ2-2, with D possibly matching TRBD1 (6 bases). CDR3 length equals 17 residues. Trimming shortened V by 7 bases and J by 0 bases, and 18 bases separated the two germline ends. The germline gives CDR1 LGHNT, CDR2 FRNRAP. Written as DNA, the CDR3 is TGTGCTAGTGCCCTAGGGTGGGGGCCTGCGAACACCGGGGAGCTGTTTTTT. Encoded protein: CASALGWGPANTGELFF.

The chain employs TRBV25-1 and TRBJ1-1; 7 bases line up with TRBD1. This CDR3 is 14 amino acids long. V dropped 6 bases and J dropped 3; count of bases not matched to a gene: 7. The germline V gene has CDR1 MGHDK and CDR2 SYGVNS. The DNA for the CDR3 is TGTGCCAGCAGCAGGGGGTTAAGGGACACTGAAGCTTTCTTT. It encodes CASSRGLRDTEAFF.

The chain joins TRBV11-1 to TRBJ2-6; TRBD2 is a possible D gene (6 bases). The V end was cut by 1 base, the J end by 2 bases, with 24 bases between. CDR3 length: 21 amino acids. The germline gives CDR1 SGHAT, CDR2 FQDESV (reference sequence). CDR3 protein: CASSLGRGLRGPVTGANVLTF. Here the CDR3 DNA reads TGTGCCAGCAGCTTAGGTCGCGGTTTGCGGGGCCCAGTAACTGGGGCCAACGTCCTGACTTTC.

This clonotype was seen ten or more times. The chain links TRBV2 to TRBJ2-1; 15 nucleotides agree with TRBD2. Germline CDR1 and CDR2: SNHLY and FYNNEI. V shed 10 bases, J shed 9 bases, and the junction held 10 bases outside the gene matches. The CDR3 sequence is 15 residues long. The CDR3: CATRTSGRAESEQFF. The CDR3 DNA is TGTGCCACCAGGACTAGCGGGAGGGCGGAGAGTGAGCAGTTCTTC.

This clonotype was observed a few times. CDR3 sequence (DNA): TGTGCCAGCAGCTTAGCCGGGAGGCGAGCTTTCTTT. Encoded protein: CASSLAGRRAFF. The chain recombines TRBV11-3 with TRBJ1-1; D is undetermined. The ends were cut back, 1 base at V and 10 bases at J, with 10 bases in the middle. Germline-derived CDR1 and CDR2 are SGHNT and YENEEA. The CDR3 is made up of 12 amino acids.

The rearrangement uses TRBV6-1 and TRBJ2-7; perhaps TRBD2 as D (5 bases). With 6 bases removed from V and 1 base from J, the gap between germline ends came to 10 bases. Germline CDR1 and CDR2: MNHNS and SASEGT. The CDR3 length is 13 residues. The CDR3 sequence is CASSREVSYEQYF. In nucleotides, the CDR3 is TGTGCCAGCAGCCGGGAAGTATCCTACGAGCAGTACTTC.

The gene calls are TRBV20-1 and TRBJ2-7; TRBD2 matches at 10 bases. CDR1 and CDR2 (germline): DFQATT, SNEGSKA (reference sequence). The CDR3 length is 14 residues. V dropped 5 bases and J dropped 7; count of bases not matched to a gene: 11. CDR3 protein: CSAAAGGPNVEQYF. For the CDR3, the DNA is TGCAGTGCTGCAGCGGGAGGGCCTAATGTTGAGCAGTACTTC.

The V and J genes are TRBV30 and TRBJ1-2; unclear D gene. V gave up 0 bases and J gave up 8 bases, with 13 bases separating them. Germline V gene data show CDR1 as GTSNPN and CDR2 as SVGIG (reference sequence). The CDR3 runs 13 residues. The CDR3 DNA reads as TGTGCCTGGAGTGTCAGGACGCGCCGGGGCTACACCTTC. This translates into CAWSVRTRRGYTF.

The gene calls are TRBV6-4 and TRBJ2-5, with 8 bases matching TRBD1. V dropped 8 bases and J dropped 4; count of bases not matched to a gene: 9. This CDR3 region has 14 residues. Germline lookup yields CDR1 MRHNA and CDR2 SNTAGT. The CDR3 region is CASADRGGRETQYF. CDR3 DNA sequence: TGTGCCAGCGCAGACAGGGGAGGACGAGAGACCCAGTACTTC.

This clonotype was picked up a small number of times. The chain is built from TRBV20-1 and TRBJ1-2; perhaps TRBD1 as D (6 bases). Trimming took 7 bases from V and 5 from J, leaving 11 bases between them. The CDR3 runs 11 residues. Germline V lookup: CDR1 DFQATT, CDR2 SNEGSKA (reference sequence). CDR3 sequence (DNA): TGCAGTGTTCCTCAGGGGTATGGCTACACCTTC. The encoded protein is CSVPQGYGYTF.

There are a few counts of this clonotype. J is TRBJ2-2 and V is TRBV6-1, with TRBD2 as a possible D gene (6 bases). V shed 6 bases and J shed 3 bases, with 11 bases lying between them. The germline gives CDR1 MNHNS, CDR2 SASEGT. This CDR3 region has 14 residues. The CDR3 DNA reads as TGTGCCAGCAGCCGCGGGGCTTACACCGGGGAGCTGTTTTTT. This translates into CASSRGAYTGELFF.

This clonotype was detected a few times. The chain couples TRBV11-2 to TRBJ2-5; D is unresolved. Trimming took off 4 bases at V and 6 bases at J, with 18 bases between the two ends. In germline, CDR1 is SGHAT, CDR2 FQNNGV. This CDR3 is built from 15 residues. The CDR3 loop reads CASSSFGSYFKTQYF. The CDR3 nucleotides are TGTGCCAGCAGCTCCTTTGGCTCCTATTTTAAGACCCAGTACTTC.

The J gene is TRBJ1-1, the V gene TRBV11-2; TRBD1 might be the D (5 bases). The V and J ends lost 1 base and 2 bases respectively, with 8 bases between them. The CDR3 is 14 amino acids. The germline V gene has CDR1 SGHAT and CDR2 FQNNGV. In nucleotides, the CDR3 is TGTGCCAGCAGCTTAGTCCGGGACAACACTGAAGCTTTCTTT. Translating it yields CASSLVRDNTEAFF. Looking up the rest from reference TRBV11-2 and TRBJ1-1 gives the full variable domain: EAGVAQSPRYKIIEKRQSVAFWCNPISGHATLYWYQQILGQGPKLLIQFQNNGVVDDSQLPKDRFSAERLKGVDSTLKIQPAKLEDSAVYLCASSLVRDNTEAFFGQGTRLTVV.

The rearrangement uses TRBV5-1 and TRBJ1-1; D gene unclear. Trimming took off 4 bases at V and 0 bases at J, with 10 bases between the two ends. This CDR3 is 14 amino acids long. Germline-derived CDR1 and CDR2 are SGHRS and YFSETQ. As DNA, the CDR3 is TGCGCCAGCAGCACAAGAGCGATGAACACTGAAGCTTTCTTT. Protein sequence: CASSTRAMNTEAFF.